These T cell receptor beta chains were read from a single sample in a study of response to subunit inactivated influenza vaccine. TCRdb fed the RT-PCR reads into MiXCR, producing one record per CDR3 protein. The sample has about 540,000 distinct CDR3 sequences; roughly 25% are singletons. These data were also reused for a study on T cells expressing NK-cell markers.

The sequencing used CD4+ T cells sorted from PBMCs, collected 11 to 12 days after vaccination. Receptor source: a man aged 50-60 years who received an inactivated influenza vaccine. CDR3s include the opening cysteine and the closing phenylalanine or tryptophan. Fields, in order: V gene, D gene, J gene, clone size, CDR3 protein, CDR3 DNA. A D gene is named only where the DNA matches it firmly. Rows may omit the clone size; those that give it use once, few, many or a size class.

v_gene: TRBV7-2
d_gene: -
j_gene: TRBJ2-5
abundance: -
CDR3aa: CASSPGPRETQYF
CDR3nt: TGTGCCAGCAGCCCCGGACCGAGGGAGACCCAGTACTTC

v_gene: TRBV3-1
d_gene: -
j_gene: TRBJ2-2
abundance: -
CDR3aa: CASSQSLGELFF
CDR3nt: TGTGCCAGCAGCCAATCGCTCGGGGAGCTGTTTTTT

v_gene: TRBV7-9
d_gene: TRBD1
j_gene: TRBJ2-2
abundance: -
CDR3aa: CASTRQGGARTGELFF
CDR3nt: TGTGCCAGCACGCGACAGGGGGGGGCGCGAACCGGGGAGCTGTTTTTT

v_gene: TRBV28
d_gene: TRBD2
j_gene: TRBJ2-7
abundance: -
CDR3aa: CASRRTSGSYYEQYF
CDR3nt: TGTGCCAGCAGGCGGACTAGCGGGAGCTACTACGAGCAGTACTTC

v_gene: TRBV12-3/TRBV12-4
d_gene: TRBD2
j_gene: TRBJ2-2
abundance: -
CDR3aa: CASSFPRLAGGHSSRTGELFF
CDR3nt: TGTGCCAGCAGTTTCCCCCGTCTAGCGGGGGGCCACTCTTCGAGGACCGGGGAGCTGTTTTTT

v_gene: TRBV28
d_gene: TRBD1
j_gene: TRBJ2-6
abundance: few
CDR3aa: CASSLYRGTYGANVLTF
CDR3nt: TGTGCCAGCAGTTTATACAGGGGCACCTACGGGGCCAACGTCCTGACTTTC

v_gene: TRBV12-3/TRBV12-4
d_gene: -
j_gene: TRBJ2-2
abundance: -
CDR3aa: CASSGVGYTGELFF
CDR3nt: TGTGCCAGCAGCGGGGTTGGGTACACCGGGGAGCTGTTTTTT

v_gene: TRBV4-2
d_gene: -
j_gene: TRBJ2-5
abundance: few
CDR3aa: CASSQVDSGQETQYF
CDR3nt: TGTGCCAGCAGCCAAGTTGATAGCGGACAAGAGACCCAGTACTTC

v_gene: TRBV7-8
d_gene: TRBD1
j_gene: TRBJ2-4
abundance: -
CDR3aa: CASSSPTGHGRNIQYF
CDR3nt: TGTGCCAGCAGCTCACCGACAGGGCATGGGAGAAACATTCAGTACTTC

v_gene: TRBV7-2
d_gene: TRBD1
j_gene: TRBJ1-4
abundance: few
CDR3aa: CASSSGTGSEKLFF
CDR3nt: TGTGCCAGCAGCTCCGGGACAGGGAGTGAAAAACTGTTTTTT

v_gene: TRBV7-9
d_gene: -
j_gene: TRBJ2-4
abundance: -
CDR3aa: CASSFGTLFAKNIQYF
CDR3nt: TGTGCCAGCAGCTTCGGTACTCTCTTTGCCAAAAACATTCAGTACTTC

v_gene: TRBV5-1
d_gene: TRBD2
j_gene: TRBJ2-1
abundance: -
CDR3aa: CASSLGGGNYNEQFF
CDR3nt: TGCGCCAGCAGCTTGGGGGGGGGAAACTACAATGAGCAGTTCTTC

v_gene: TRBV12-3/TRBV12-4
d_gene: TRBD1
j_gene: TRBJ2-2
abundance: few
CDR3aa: CASSFDRVRTGELFF
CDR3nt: TGTGCCAGCAGTTTCGACAGGGTTCGCACCGGGGAGCTGTTTTTT

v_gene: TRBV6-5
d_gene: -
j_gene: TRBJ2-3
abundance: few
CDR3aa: CASSTGTLASTDTQYF
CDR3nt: TGTGCCAGCAGTACCGGGACACTGGCTAGCACAGATACGCAGTATTTT

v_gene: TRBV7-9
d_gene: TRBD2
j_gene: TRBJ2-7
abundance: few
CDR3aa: CASSLAGTSGGNEQYF
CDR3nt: TGTGCCAGCAGCTTAGCCGGGACTAGCGGGGGTAACGAGCAGTACTTC

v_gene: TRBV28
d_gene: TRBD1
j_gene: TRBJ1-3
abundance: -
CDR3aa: CATVVGTGVRGNTIYF
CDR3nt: TGTGCCACCGTGGTGGGGACAGGGGTTAGAGGAAACACCATATATTTT